This T cell receptor (beta chain) was identified during a study of cytomegalovirus exposure and HLA in healthy donors. General study points: V- and J-gene trimming of TCR beta was linked (in a later analysis) to a missense DCLRE1C variant. Most TCR sequences were seen very rarely across donors, but some public TCRs occurred in many. Immune exposure data for these donors was limited to CMV serostatus. Analysis performed later found under 20,000 TCR beta sequences associated with HLA alleles at 0.05 false discovery rate.

Per the germline V gene, CDR1 is MGHDK and CDR2 is SYGVNS. The V and J ends lost 2 bases and 6 bases respectively, with 14 bases between them. This CDR3 has 15 amino acids. Remarks on this clone: Its antigen is still unknown.

Both 60 Vbeta primers and 13 Jbeta primers went into the PCR. Method: immunoSEQ multiplex PCR; TCRdb's copy keeps in-frame clones and lacks some. This table has 170,000 or so clones, 84% appearing once. The sequencing sample was made of PBMCs. The chain employs TRBV25-1 and TRBJ2-1, with D possibly being TRBD2 (6 bases). The sequence derives from a boy between 2 and 10 years old in good health and CMV-seronegative. The CDR3 protein is CASSESLLALNEQFF. The CDR3 DNA reads TGTGCCAGCAGTGAAAGTTTACTAGCTCTCAATGAGCAGTTCTTC.